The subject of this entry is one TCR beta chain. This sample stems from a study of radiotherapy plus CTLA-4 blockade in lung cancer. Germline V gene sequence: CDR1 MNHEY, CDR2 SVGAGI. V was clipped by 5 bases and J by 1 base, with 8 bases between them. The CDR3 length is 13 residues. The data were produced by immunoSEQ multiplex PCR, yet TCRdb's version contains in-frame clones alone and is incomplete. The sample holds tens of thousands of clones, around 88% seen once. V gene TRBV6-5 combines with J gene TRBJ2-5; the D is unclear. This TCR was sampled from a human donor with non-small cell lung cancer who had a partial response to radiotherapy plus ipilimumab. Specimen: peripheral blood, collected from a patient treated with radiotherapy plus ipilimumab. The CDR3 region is CASSEASQETQYF. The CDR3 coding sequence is TGTGCCAGCAGTGAAGCATCCCAAGAGACCCAGTACTTC.